This T cell receptor beta chain was found in a study of blood T cell repertoires in COVID-19. Study background: Sites in the United States, Italy and Spain provided acute and convalescent COVID-19 samples.

Sequencing used immunoSEQ multiplex PCR; TCRdb keeps in-frame clones, though not all of them. Of more than 80,000 clones detected, roughly 84% appear once; the ten largest clones hold 2.5% to 3.5%. During active infection, Seattle patients enrolled and were then monitored through disease. This CDR3 region has 16 residues. Trimming took 4 bases from V and 3 from J; bases not matched to a gene: 10. Germline CDR1 reads SGHRS; CDR2 reads YFSETQ. V usage is TRBV5-1 and J usage is TRBJ2-7; 10 bases map to TRBD1. The receptor's source is a woman of 80 years or more with COVID-19, enrolled during active disease. The sequencing sample was made of peripheral blood. This CDR3 reads CASSRTGGSLGYEQYF. DNA for the CDR3: TGCGCCAGCAGCAGGACAGGGGGATCCCTTGGCTACGAGCAGTACTTC.